This T cell receptor (beta chain) was profiled in a study of identical twins. Germline CDR1 and CDR2: SGHRS and YFSETQ. This CDR3 is built from 12 residues. Trimming stripped 3 bases from V and 7 bases from J, with 9 bases between. TCRdb called the 5' RACE reads again in MiXCR, with one record for every CDR3 protein. Of about 570,000 distinct CDR3 sequences listed, approximately 10% are singletons. Many counts were recorded for this clonotype. These records were also assigned to another study, of yellow fever vaccine responses in identical twins. Per that paper: Twins' vaccine T cell responses reportedly seemed partly convergent and partly personalized.

This TCR derives from a woman aged 18-30 years in good health. Sequencing was done on a sample of PBMCs. The chain couples TRBV5-1 to TRBJ2-3; D could derive from TRBD1 or TRBD2 (5 bases each). This chain's CDR3 is CASSWDAHTQYF. CDR3 coding DNA: TGCGCCAGCAGCTGGGACGCTCATACGCAGTATTTT.